This TCR beta chain was obtained from a study of T-cell memory formation after mild COVID-19. Study-wide results and limits: Contracting clones localized mainly to CM and EM when CD4+ and mainly to EMRA when CD8+.

5'RACE primed from the constant segment yielded TCR alpha and TCR beta cDNA libraries bearing sample barcodes and UMIs. TCRdb analysed the 5' RACE reads with MiXCR anew, one entry per CDR3 protein. The table lists more than 400,000 distinct CDR3 sequences, roughly 18% of them singletons. This clonotype appeared a few times. Its antigen is still unknown. The clonotype comes from an adult woman who had mild COVID-19 (a few samples of this study predate the infection). Cell type and time point are not known. Input material: PBMCs or a T cell subset sorted from them (not recorded which).

The CDR3 DNA sequence: TGTGCCAGCAGCTTAAGATGGGATGGGGATGAAGCTTTCTTT. It yields the protein CASSLRWDGDEAFF. The chain links TRBV7-9 to TRBJ1-1; D unclear. This CDR3 has 14 residues. CDR1 is SEHNR and CDR2 is FQNEAQ in the germline V gene (reference sequence). V shed 2 bases and J shed 7 bases, with 14 bases lying between them.